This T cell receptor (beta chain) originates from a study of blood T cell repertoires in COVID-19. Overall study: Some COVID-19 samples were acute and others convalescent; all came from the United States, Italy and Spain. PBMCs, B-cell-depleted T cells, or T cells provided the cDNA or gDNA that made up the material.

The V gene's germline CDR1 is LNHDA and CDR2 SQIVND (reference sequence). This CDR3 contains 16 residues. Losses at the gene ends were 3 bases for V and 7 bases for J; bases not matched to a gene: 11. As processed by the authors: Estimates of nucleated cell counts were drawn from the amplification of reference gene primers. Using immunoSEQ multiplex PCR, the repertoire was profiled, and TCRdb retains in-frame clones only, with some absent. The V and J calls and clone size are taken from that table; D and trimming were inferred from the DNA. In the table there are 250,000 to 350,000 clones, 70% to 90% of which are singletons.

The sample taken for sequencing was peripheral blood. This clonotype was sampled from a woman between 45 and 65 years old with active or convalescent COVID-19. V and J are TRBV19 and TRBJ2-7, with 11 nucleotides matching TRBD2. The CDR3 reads CASSMRVAGGPGEQYF. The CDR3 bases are TGTGCCAGTAGTATGCGGGTAGCGGGAGGGCCGGGTGAGCAGTACTTC.